These T cell receptor beta chains were read from a single sample in a study of T cell responses to AZD1222 COVID-19 vaccine. TCRdb's table, derived via immunoSEQ multiplex PCR, lists solely in-frame clones and lacks some. The sample lists over 100,000 clones; 88% were seen once. The sample consisted of peripheral blood, taken on day 0 of MenACWY control vaccination. These receptors originate from an adult in good health. CDR3s include the opening cysteine and the closing phenylalanine or tryptophan.

V	CDR3
TRBV3-1/TRBV3-2	CASSQDTLGGDEQYF
TRBV24-1	CATSDFLDSRNEQFF
TRBV19	CASSYSSGGAYNEQFF
TRBV10-3	CAISPGLAGWGETQYF
TRBV6-6	CASSPLQGPGSGEKLFF
TRBV10-3	CAIRTSVRTGELFF
TRBV24-1	CATQTGGNQPQHF
TRBV7-8	CASSLAPGLAGGRGANVLTF
TRBV11-3	CASSSPTGGRETQYF
TRBV15	CATSLGRMNTEAFF
TRBV6-5	CASSSRDRAPFF
TRBV6-1	CASSEWGQGPSGNTIYF
TRBV28	CASSQGQSSNQPQHF
TRBV18	CASSATFSSYNEQFF
TRBV9	CASSVAGAGTGNSPLHF
TRBV7-2	CASSLRGQRTDTQYF
TRBV5-1	CASQLMDSTYEQYF
TRBV15	CATSTPMNTEAFF
TRBV18	CASSPPAGPYEQYF
TRBV5-5	CASSLADIGNQPQHF
TRBV7-8	CASSLEGRNTEAFF
TRBV7-9	CASSLESRGKDEQYF
TRBV5-1	CASSLSTGNSSPLHF
TRBV3-1/TRBV3-2	CASSQVSGTNEKLFF
TRBV19	CASSIWTGEETQYF
TRBV6-1	CASSDSYRERQPQHF
TRBV11-1	CASSRGQGGELFF
TRBV7-2	CASSSQPGQGTDTQYF
TRBV12-3/TRBV12-4	CASSNTLGYGYTF
TRBV7-6	CASSLGQGAGNTIYF
TRBV4-1	CASSQDRSRQETQYF
TRBV27	CASSFGNNEQFF
TRBV10-2	CASGDRGRKEETQYF
TRBV6-1	CASSEAWDSEAFF
TRBV5-4	CASSLRGTLAKNIQYF
TRBV2	CASSVGQGNSPLHF
TRBV6-5	CASSYSPSGGGWEQFF
TRBV27	CASSLLGAGANQPQHF
TRBV5-1	CASSLGTGSSYNSPLHF
TRBV18	CASSPPSGGARSEAFF
TRBV16	CASSLGQPGGNEQFF
TRBV7-3	CASTRRSFSYEQYF
TRBV19	CASRGGPTSYNSPLHF
TRBV6-5	CASSYFGAQSNTIYF
TRBV12-5	CASGLVADSEEQFF
TRBV28	CASSLGDRVHEQYF
TRBV28	CASSYGTAGANYGYTF
TRBV5-1	CASSSLRTGFREQYF
TRBV7-9	CASSLMIRDLSTDTQYF
TRBV11-2	CASSLSTSGSSREQYF
TRBV9	CASSPQVVYRSGNTIYF
TRBV7-9	CASSLAGISEAFF
TRBV10-3	CAISETSGILYGYTF
TRBV27	CASSLITGRHTEAFF
TRBV6-6	CASTPDRGDQPQHF
TRBV7-8	CASSLTGRAANYGYTF
TRBV5-1	CASSPGAGDTDTQYF